This T cell receptor (beta chain) was recorded in a study of cytomegalovirus exposure and HLA in healthy donors. General study results and limits: TCR beta sequences numbering around 15,000 were associated with HLA alleles at 0.05 false discovery rate in a later analysis. Around 160 TCR beta chains were listed as cytomegalovirus-associated. Indistinguishability led to the exclusion of some V segments, TRBV6-2 and TRBV6-3 included.

60 Vbeta and 13 Jbeta primers were used in PCR. The method was immunoSEQ multiplex PCR; TCRdb's version includes in-frame clones alone and lacks a portion of them. The table shows 150,000 to 160,000 clones, with approximately 75% occurring only once. With regard to this clone: Its matching antigen is unknown.

The V end was cut by 0 bases, the J end by 1 base, with 9 bases between. The CDR3 loop spans 15 amino acids. Germline V lookup: CDR1 SGHAT, CDR2 FQNNGV. The TCR was taken from a man aged 18 to 29 in good health and CMV-seronegative. The rearrangement joins TRBV11-2 to TRBJ1-1; D not resolved. Sequencing was done on a sample of PBMCs. The CDR3 region is CASSLDRLRNTEAFF. CDR3 nucleotides: TGTGCCAGCAGCTTAGACAGGCTCCGGAACACTGAAGCTTTCTTT.